The 24 T cell receptor beta chains in this list originate from one sample, sequenced in a study of blood T cells in healthy people across ages. Next came a second PCR, run for about 7 to 11 cycles, which used a sample-barcoded 5' primer along with a J-beta primer mix. TCRdb reanalysed the 5' RACE reads using MiXCR and keeps one entry per CDR3 protein. The sample includes approximately 800,000 distinct CDR3 sequences, more than 45% seen only once; the top ten take roughly 22%. The sample taken for sequencing was blood. All receptors derive from a young man in good health.

This clonotype was counted only a few times. The V gene is TRBV6-5, the J gene TRBJ1-5, with unresolved D. The CDR3 has 14 amino acids. V lost 10 bases to trimming and J lost 4 bases, with 17 bases between them. CDR1 MNHEY and CDR2 SVGAGI come from the germline V gene. The CDR3 loop reads CATQRALGNQPQHF. Here the CDR3 DNA reads TGTGCCACCCAGAGGGCATTAGGGAATCAGCCCCAGCATTTT.

This clonotype was detected a few times. The chain joins TRBV3-1 to TRBJ2-3; TRBD2 matches at 13 bases. CDR1 and CDR2 (germline): LGHDT, YNNKEL (reference sequence). CDR3 size: 18 residues. The junction had 6 bases not matched to a gene; V was cut back by 0 bases and J by 3 bases. The CDR3 DNA is TGTGCCAGCAGCCAAGAAGGGACTAGCGGGATAAGAACAGATACGCAGTATTTT. It encodes CASSQEGTSGIRTDTQYF.

The sample holds one count of this clonotype. This rearrangement joins TRBV7-2 to TRBJ2-5, with D perhaps being TRBD1 or TRBD2 (5 bases each). Germline-derived CDR1 and CDR2 are SGHTA and FQGNSA. V was cut by 5 bases and J by 11 bases, with 15 bases left in between. The CDR3 covers 12 residues. The CDR3 region is CASSLDQGEQYF. CDR3 nucleotide sequence: TGTGCCAGCAGCCTCGACCAGGGAGAGCAGTACTTC.

The V gene is TRBV28, the J gene TRBJ2-3; the D gene is possibly TRBD2 (5 bases). Trimming left V 7 bases short and J 6 bases short, with 14 bases between. The germline V gene has CDR1 MDHEN and CDR2 SYDVKM. The CDR3 covers 13 residues. In DNA, the CDR3 is TGTGCCAGCAAGAGGGCCGCATTGGATACGCAGTATTTT. It translates to CASKRAALDTQYF.

V gene TRBV25-1 combines with J gene TRBJ2-7; D call uncertain. The CDR3 contains 16 residues. Germline values: CDR1 MGHDK, CDR2 SYGVNS. V lost 3 bases and J lost 3, with 18 bases in between. The CDR3 nucleotides read TGTGCCAGCAGTGATTTACATGATTTAAACCGCTACGAGCAGTACTTC. It translates to CASSDLHDLNRYEQYF.

J is TRBJ2-3 and V is TRBV7-2; 8 bases are shared with TRBD1. V shed 5 bases and J 2 bases; nucleotides not matched to a gene: 6. The V gene's germline CDR1 is SGHTA and CDR2 FQGNSA. The CDR3 totals 15 residues. The CDR3 loop reads CASSRDRRVTDTQYF. The CDR3 DNA follows: TGTGCCAGCAGCCGGGACAGGAGGGTCACAGATACGCAGTATTTT. The variable domain in full, with the rest retrieved from reference TRBV7-2 and TRBJ2-3, is GAGVSQSPSNKVTEKGKDVELRCDPISGHTALYWYRQSLGQGLEFLIYFQGNSAPDKSGLPSDRFSAERTGGSVSTLTIQRTQQEDSAVYLCASSRDRRVTDTQYFGPGTRLTVL.

This chain joins TRBV6-6 and TRBJ1-1; weak D call: TRBD1 (6 bases). Trimming pared 6 bases from V and 4 bases from J, leaving 21 bases between. This CDR3 is built from 16 residues. CDR1 is MNHNY and CDR2 is SVGAGI in the germline V gene (reference sequence). The CDR3 protein is CASSLTKGGGGTEAFF. Written as DNA, the CDR3 is TGTGCCAGCAGCTTAACGAAGGGGGGAGGGGGCACTGAAGCTTTCTTT.

This clonotype was counted a single time. The chain couples TRBV12-3 or TRBV12-4 to TRBJ1-2; D possibly corresponds to TRBD1 (5 bases). The CDR3 has 15 residues. Trimming took 10 bases from V and 2 from J, leaving 20 bases between them. CDR3: CATSIGGAGNYGYTF. The CDR3 DNA sequence: TGTGCCACCTCAATCGGAGGGGCAGGCAACTATGGCTACACCTTC.

This clonotype has a handful of counts. The rearrangement joins TRBV5-1 to TRBJ1-2; weak D call: TRBD1 (5 bases). Looked up from germline, CDR1 is SGHRS and CDR2 is YFSETQ. The germline V and J ends were trimmed by 0 bases and 4 bases, with 10 bases remaining between them. The CDR3 covers 14 residues. The CDR3 bases are TGCGCCAGCAGCTTGGAGGGGCTCGGCTATGGCTACACCTTC. Translating gives CASSLEGLGYGYTF.

The chain employs TRBV27 and TRBJ2-7, with 7 bases lining up with TRBD1. The CDR3 has 14 residues. Germline V lookup: CDR1 MNHEY, CDR2 SMNVEV (reference sequence). Trimming at V came to 3 bases and at J to 2 bases, leaving 4 bases not matched to a gene. In DNA form, the CDR3 reads TGTGCCAGCAGTTTGACAGGGCACACCTACGAGCAGTACTTC. Its protein product is CASSLTGHTYEQYF.

V usage is TRBV6-1 and J usage is TRBJ1-6; TRBD1 might be the D (5 bases). V dropped 1 base and J dropped 3 bases, with 7 bases sitting between them. Germline CDR1 and CDR2: MNHNS and SASEGT. The CDR3 runs to 15 residues. This CDR3 is CASSEEGYYNSPLHF. The CDR3 bases are TGTGCCAGCAGTGAAGAGGGGTACTATAATTCACCCCTCCACTTT.

In this sample, this clonotype turned up a few times. The rearrangement links TRBV6-6 to TRBJ1-2; a weak D match, TRBD1 (5 bases). Trimming cost V 2 bases and J 6 bases, with 10 bases left between them. CDR1 is MNHNY, CDR2 SVGAGI, per germline (reference sequence). The CDR3 sequence is 13 residues long. DNA of the CDR3: TGTGCCAGCAGTTACGAACAGGTTCATGGCTACACCTTC. Its translation: CASSYEQVHGYTF.

For this clonotype: A junction boundary mismatches the germline segment, possibly from a read error. The genes are TRBV4-2 and TRBJ1-1; D is undetermined. The CDR3 is 15 residues long. Germline CDR1 reads LGHNA; CDR2 reads YNFKEQ. The CDR3 DNA reads as TGTGCCAGCAGTCAAGATAAGCAGTTGAACACTGAAGCTTTCTTT. It codes for CASSQDKQLNTEAFF.

V usage is TRBV12-3 or TRBV12-4 and J usage is TRBJ2-5, with unresolved D. Trimming shortened V by 4 bases and J by 7 bases, and 13 bases separated the two germline ends. The CDR3 length is 13 residues. CDR3 nucleotide sequence: TGTGCCAGCAGTTCACAAGCTTCAGTGACCCAGTACTTC. This sequence encodes CASSSQASVTQYF.

The V call is TRBV20-1, the J call TRBJ2-3; D remains ambiguous. The CDR3 is 15 residues long. Germline V gene sequence: CDR1 DFQATT, CDR2 SNEGSKA (reference sequence). The V gene lost 0 bases and the J gene lost 2 bases, with 12 bases spanning the gap. The CDR3 loop reads CSARDFQRTTDTQYF. DNA for the CDR3: TGCAGTGCTAGAGATTTCCAACGAACCACAGATACGCAGTATTTT.

The V gene is TRBV4-3, the J gene TRBJ2-5; TRBD1 agrees at 7 bases. This CDR3 comprises 15 residues. Germline V gene sequence: CDR1 LGHNA, CDR2 YSLEER. V gave up 1 base and J gave up 1 base; unmatched junction bases: 3. This CDR3 is CASSQVGTAQETQYF. CDR3 DNA: TGCGCCAGCAGCCAAGTCGGGACAGCCCAAGAGACCCAGTACTTC.

CDR3 sequence reads: CASRARRRGYGYTF. In DNA form, the CDR3 reads TGTGCCAGCAGGGCACGTAGAAGAGGCTATGGCTACACCTTC. The V and J genes are TRBV28 and TRBJ1-2; no firm D call. V lost 6 bases to trimming and J lost 4 bases, with 15 bases between them. CDR3 length equals 14 residues. The germline gives CDR1 MDHEN, CDR2 SYDVKM.

This clonotype was counted only a few times. The rearrangement joins TRBV9 to TRBJ2-1; no reliable D call. From germline, CDR1 is SGDLS and CDR2 YYNGEE. The CDR3 runs to 15 residues. V gave up 3 bases and J gave up 0 bases, with 10 bases separating them. In DNA form, the CDR3 reads TGTGCCAGCAGCGGGAGTTCGCACTCCTACAATGAGCAGTTCTTC. Amino acids: CASSGSSHSYNEQFF.

A single count supports this clonotype. The rearrangement joins TRBV5-1 to TRBJ2-1; 11 nucleotides agree with TRBD2. Trimming removed 4 bases from V and 7 bases from J; junction bases left unmatched: 10. From germline, CDR1 is SGHRS and CDR2 YFSETQ. The CDR3 length is 16 residues. The CDR3 loop reads CASSPDIAGGRNEQFF. For the CDR3, the DNA is TGCGCCAGCAGCCCTGATATAGCGGGGGGGCGAAATGAGCAGTTCTTC.

This clonotype was seen a handful of times. This rearrangement joins TRBV29-1 to TRBJ2-7; no clear D gene. The CDR3 is 13 residues long. The ends were cut back, 7 bases at V and 1 base at J, with 14 bases in the middle. The germline V gene has CDR1 SQVTM and CDR2 ANQGSEA. CDR3 in amino acids: CSARTEGSYEQYF. CDR3 DNA sequence: TGCAGCGCCAGGACGGAAGGTTCCTACGAGCAGTACTTC.

The chain links TRBV9 to TRBJ2-5; 11 bases are a match to TRBD2. The junction had 9 bases not matched to a gene; V was cut back by 3 bases and J by 11 bases. The length of the CDR3 is 14 residues. Per germline, CDR1 SGDLS and CDR2 YYNGEE. The CDR3 bases are TGTGCCAGCAGCGGTAGCGGGAGGGTGGATGAGCAGTACTTC. Its translation: CASSGSGRVDEQYF.

The rearrangement uses TRBV29-1 and TRBJ2-1; possibly TRBD2 for D (5 bases). This CDR3 region has 14 residues. Germline lookup yields CDR1 SQVTM and CDR2 ANQGSEA. Trimming cost V 4 bases and J 8 bases, with 18 bases left between them. CDR3 sequence (DNA): TGCAGCGTTGGGGAGCGTGAAGGTCTCTATGAGCAGTTCTTC. Translating it yields CSVGEREGLYEQFF.

This clonotype came up a few times. This chain links TRBV20-1 with TRBJ2-1, with 10 bases fitting TRBD2. The last part of the DNA fits TRBJ2-7 better; the J call may be wrong. Germline V CDR1 and CDR2: DFQATT, SNEGSKA (reference sequence). The CDR3 loop spans 17 amino acids. DNA for the CDR3: TGCAGTGCTAGAGGCGTGGGGACTAGCGACCAATACAATGAGCAGTACTTC. Translation gives CSARGVGTSDQYNEQYF.

The chain recombines TRBV30 with TRBJ2-6; weak D call: TRBD2 (6 bases). CDR1 and CDR2 from the germline V gene are GTSNPN and SVGIG (reference sequence). The CDR3 is made up of 16 amino acids. Trimming took 0 bases from V and 0 from J, leaving 9 bases between them. This CDR3 is CAWSVRRGSGANVLTF. In DNA, the CDR3 is TGTGCCTGGAGTGTAAGGAGGGGCTCTGGGGCCAACGTCCTGACTTTC.